This is a list of T cell receptor beta chains from one sample in a study of T cells in Graves' hyperthyroidism and ophthalmopathy. Each CDR3 protein gets one entry after TCRdb re-called the multiplex PCR reads with MiXCR. The repertoire holds fewer than 200,000 distinct CDR3 sequences, less than 10% seen once, with around 20% in the top ten. Sequences were obtained from blood. The receptors originated from a woman between 18 and 29 years old with Graves' hyperthyroidism that later progressed to Graves' ophthalmopathy. Both conserved end residues are part of each CDR3. The D gene is left open where the match is weak. Clone size appears in some rows only: once, few, many, or a class for an expanded clone.

d_gene: .; j_gene: TRBJ2-2; v_gene: TRBV6-5; abundance: many; CDR3aa: CASSYSGASGIWTGELFF; CDR3nt: TGTGCCAGCAGTTACAGTGGGGCCAGCGGAATTTGGACCGGGGAGCTGTTTTTT
d_gene: .; j_gene: TRBJ2-6; v_gene: TRBV18; abundance: .; CDR3aa: CASSPLVTGANVLTF; CDR3nt: TGTGCCAGCTCACCCTTAGTAACCGGGGCCAACGTCCTGACTTTC
d_gene: .; j_gene: TRBJ1-5; v_gene: TRBV30; abundance: many; CDR3aa: CAWGDNNQPQHF; CDR3nt: TGTGCCTGGGGGGATAACAATCAGCCCCAGCATTTT
d_gene: TRBD1; j_gene: TRBJ2-3; v_gene: TRBV3-1; abundance: many; CDR3aa: CASSQDYGQGKGYF; CDR3nt: TGTGCCAGCAGCCAAGATTACGGACAGGGGAAGGGGTATTTT
d_gene: .; j_gene: TRBJ1-1; v_gene: TRBV25-1; abundance: many; CDR3aa: CASSSQGAYTEAFF; CDR3nt: TGTGCCAGCAGTAGTCAGGGAGCGTACACTGAAGCTTTCTTT
d_gene: .; j_gene: TRBJ2-5; v_gene: TRBV19; abundance: few; CDR3aa: CASSIFGKETQYF; CDR3nt: TGTGCCAGTAGTATATTCGGAAAAGAGACCCAGTACTTC
d_gene: .; j_gene: TRBJ2-3; v_gene: TRBV15; abundance: many; CDR3aa: CATSRKTRRPPDTQYF; CDR3nt: TGTGCCACCAGCAGAAAGACGAGGAGGCCTCCAGATACGCAGTATTTT
d_gene: TRBD1; j_gene: TRBJ2-3; v_gene: TRBV24-1; abundance: .; CDR3aa: CATSDPDRDTQYF; CDR3nt: TGTGCCACCAGTGACCCTGACAGGGACACGCAGTATTTT
d_gene: TRBD2; j_gene: TRBJ2-7; v_gene: TRBV15; abundance: few; CDR3aa: CATSRDRDYSYEQYF; CDR3nt: TGTGCCACCAGCAGAGACAGGGACTACTCCTACGAGCAGTACTTC
d_gene: .; j_gene: TRBJ1-5; v_gene: TRBV7-9; abundance: many; CDR3aa: CASSLGRDSNQPQHF; CDR3nt: TGTGCCAGCAGCTTAGGCAGAGATAGCAATCAGCCCCAGCATTTT
d_gene: .; j_gene: TRBJ1-1; v_gene: TRBV9; abundance: many; CDR3aa: CASAKGPGDASEAFF; CDR3nt: TGTGCCAGCGCGAAAGGACCAGGGGACGCTTCTGAAGCTTTCTTT
d_gene: .; j_gene: TRBJ2-7; v_gene: TRBV7-6; abundance: many; CDR3aa: CASSLAEAAPYEQYF; CDR3nt: TGTGCCAGCAGCTTAGCGGAGGCAGCCCCCTACGAGCAGTACTTC
d_gene: .; j_gene: TRBJ2-5; v_gene: TRBV20-1; abundance: many; CDR3aa: CSATHDVAPQETQYF; CDR3nt: TGCAGTGCAACCCACGACGTAGCGCCCCAAGAGACCCAGTACTTC
d_gene: .; j_gene: TRBJ2-7; v_gene: TRBV30; abundance: many; CDR3aa: CAWTVGGYEQYF; CDR3nt: TGTGCCTGGACCGTGGGGGGTTACGAGCAGTACTTC
d_gene: .; j_gene: TRBJ1-2; v_gene: TRBV9; abundance: many; CDR3aa: CASSPTGEGRGGYTF; CDR3nt: TGTGCCAGCAGCCCAACCGGGGAGGGAAGAGGTGGCTACACCTTC
d_gene: .; j_gene: TRBJ2-2; v_gene: TRBV9; abundance: .; CDR3aa: CASSPNVGTLTGELFF; CDR3nt: TGTGCCAGCAGCCCGAATGTTGGCACCCTCACCGGGGAGCTGTTTTTT
d_gene: TRBD1; j_gene: TRBJ2-4; v_gene: TRBV20-1; abundance: many; CDR3aa: CSARNRGQFQYF; CDR3nt: TGCAGTGCTAGGAATAGGGGGCAGTTTCAGTACTTC
d_gene: .; j_gene: TRBJ2-7; v_gene: TRBV28; abundance: many; CDR3aa: CASSLSGQGLDEQYF; CDR3nt: TGTGCCAGCAGTTTAAGTGGGCAGGGCCTCGACGAGCAGTACTTC
d_gene: .; j_gene: TRBJ2-5; v_gene: TRBV27; abundance: few; CDR3aa: CASGFSKETQYF; CDR3nt: TGTGCCAGCGGTTTTTCCAAGGAGACCCAGTACTTC
d_gene: TRBD1; j_gene: TRBJ1-6; v_gene: TRBV5-1; abundance: many; CDR3aa: CASSEGTGTNSPLHF; CDR3nt: TGCGCCAGCAGCGAAGGGACAGGAACTAATTCACCCCTCCACTTT
d_gene: TRBD2; j_gene: TRBJ2-1; v_gene: TRBV20-1; abundance: many; CDR3aa: CSAGTSGYNEQFF; CDR3nt: TGCAGCGCCGGGACTAGCGGTTACAATGAGCAGTTCTTC
d_gene: .; j_gene: TRBJ2-4; v_gene: TRBV12-3/TRBV12-4; abundance: few; CDR3aa: CASSLADIQYF; CDR3nt: TGTGCCAGCAGTTTAGCGGACATTCAGTACTTC
d_gene: .; j_gene: TRBJ1-4; v_gene: TRBV20-1; abundance: few; CDR3aa: CSAQTGHLVDEKLFF; CDR3nt: TGCAGTGCTCAAACCGGGCACCTAGTGGATGAAAAACTGTTTTTT
d_gene: TRBD1; j_gene: TRBJ1-3; v_gene: TRBV25-1; abundance: many; CDR3aa: CASSAYPGTGGAGNTIYF; CDR3nt: TGTGCCAGCAGTGCCTATCCCGGGACAGGGGGCGCTGGAAACACCATATATTTT
d_gene: .; j_gene: TRBJ2-4; v_gene: TRBV12-3/TRBV12-4; abundance: many; CDR3aa: CASSFNRKNIQYF; CDR3nt: TGTGCCAGCAGTTTCAACAGAAAAAACATTCAGTACTTC
d_gene: .; j_gene: TRBJ2-7; v_gene: TRBV11-1; abundance: many; CDR3aa: CASSLGLDTYEQYF; CDR3nt: TGTGCCAGCAGCTTGGGACTGGACACCTACGAGCAGTACTTC
d_gene: .; j_gene: TRBJ2-1; v_gene: TRBV7-9; abundance: .; CDR3aa: CASSPLWLGSYNEQFF; CDR3nt: TGTGCCAGCAGCCCCCTTTGGTTGGGATCCTACAATGAGCAGTTCTTC
d_gene: .; j_gene: TRBJ2-1; v_gene: TRBV3-1; abundance: .; CDR3aa: CASSQDTVSYNEQFF; CDR3nt: TGTGCCAGCAGCCAAGACACAGTCTCCTACAATGAGCAGTTCTTC
d_gene: TRBD2; j_gene: TRBJ2-3; v_gene: TRBV18; abundance: .; CDR3aa: CASSPLAGGMTDTQYF; CDR3nt: TGTGCCAGCTCACCCCTAGCGGGAGGTATGACAGATACGCAGTATTTT
d_gene: .; j_gene: TRBJ1-1; v_gene: TRBV10-3; abundance: many; CDR3aa: CAISEAKGGLMNTEAFF; CDR3nt: TGTGCCATCAGTGAGGCCAAGGGGGGACTAATGAACACTGAAGCTTTCTTT
d_gene: .; j_gene: TRBJ1-4; v_gene: TRBV6-1; abundance: .; CDR3aa: CASSGVANATNEKLFF; CDR3nt: TGTGCCAGCAGTGGGGTAGCTAATGCAACTAATGAAAAACTGTTTTTT
d_gene: TRBD2; j_gene: TRBJ2-7; v_gene: TRBV27; abundance: many; CDR3aa: CASSLGWEPAGEIPYEQYF; CDR3nt: TGTGCCAGCAGTTTAGGGTGGGAGCCAGCGGGGGAGATTCCATACGAGCAGTACTTC
d_gene: TRBD2; j_gene: TRBJ2-1; v_gene: TRBV19; abundance: .; CDR3aa: CASSMRTSGSSFSYNEQFF; CDR3nt: TGTGCCAGTAGTATGAGGACTAGCGGGAGCTCCTTCTCCTACAATGAGCAGTTCTTC
d_gene: .; j_gene: TRBJ2-5; v_gene: TRBV20-1; abundance: many; CDR3aa: CSADPGGLETQYF; CDR3nt: TGCAGTGCTGACCCGGGGGGCCTAGAGACCCAGTACTTC
d_gene: .; j_gene: TRBJ2-1; v_gene: TRBV4-2; abundance: .; CDR3aa: CASSQDRGVNEQFF; CDR3nt: TGTGCCAGCAGCCAAGATCGAGGGGTAAATGAGCAGTTCTTC
d_gene: .; j_gene: TRBJ1-2; v_gene: TRBV20-1; abundance: many; CDR3aa: CSARDWGTGDDGYTF; CDR3nt: TGCAGTGCTAGAGATTGGGGGACGGGAGACGATGGCTACACCTTC
d_gene: .; j_gene: TRBJ2-5; v_gene: TRBV5-1; abundance: few; CDR3aa: CASSGQGRGETQYF; CDR3nt: TGCGCCAGCAGCGGGCAGGGGAGGGGAGAGACCCAGTACTTC